Each of the 30 T cell receptor beta chains below was sequenced from the same sample in a study of cytomegalovirus exposure and HLA in healthy donors. PCR used 60 Vbeta primers and 13 Jbeta primers. TCRdb's table, derived via immunoSEQ multiplex PCR, lists solely in-frame clones and lacks some. The profile shows 120,000 to 150,000 clones, roughly two thirds of them singletons. The sample was PBMCs. The receptors originated from a woman aged 40 to 50 in good health and CMV-seronegative.

The chain combines TRBV28 with TRBJ2-1, with D possibly TRBD1 on 6 matching bases. CDR1 is MDHEN and CDR2 is SYDVKM in the germline V gene. The V and J ends lost 5 bases and 4 bases respectively, with 12 bases between them. CDR3 length: 14 amino acids. The CDR3 DNA sequence: TGTGCCAGCAGTCTCCTTACAGGGTACAATGAGCAGTTCTTC. This encodes CASSLLTGYNEQFF.

The chain uses TRBV2 and TRBJ1-4, with D possibly TRBD1 on 5 matching bases. Germline V lookup: CDR1 SNHLY, CDR2 FYNNEI. The CDR3 sequence is 13 residues long. V lost 6 bases, J lost 8 bases, and 13 bases lay in between. CDR3 DNA sequence: TGTGCCAGCAGACCACAGGAGATCGAAAAACTGTTTTTT. It translates to CASRPQEIEKLFF.

The CDR3 reads CASSLRKGSAVETQYF. The CDR3, as DNA: TGTGCCAGCAGTTTAAGGAAGGGGTCCGCTGTGGAGACCCAGTACTTC. This chain joins TRBV27 and TRBJ2-5; D possibly corresponds to TRBD1 (5 bases). The V and J ends lost 2 bases and 5 bases respectively, with 18 bases between them. The germline V gene encodes CDR1 MNHEY and CDR2 SMNVEV (reference sequence). The CDR3 has 16 amino acids.

The V call is TRBV28, the J call TRBJ1-1; D gene unclear. CDR1 and CDR2 from the germline V gene are MDHEN and SYDVKM. Trimming left V 7 bases short and J 0 bases short, with 9 bases between. This CDR3 contains 13 residues. CDR3 residues: CASTGVMNTEAFF. The CDR3 DNA reads TGTGCCAGCACCGGGGTCATGAACACTGAAGCTTTCTTT.

This clone was seen a handful of times. The V and J genes are TRBV2 and TRBJ1-5, with D possibly TRBD1 on 6 matching bases. Trimming removed 4 bases from V and 6 bases from J, with 16 bases in between. CDR1 and CDR2 (germline): SNHLY, FYNNEI. The CDR3 totals 15 residues. The CDR3 nucleotides are TGTGCCAGCAGTGCGCAAGGGGGATCCGGTCAGCCCCAGCATTTT. Translated: CASSAQGGSGQPQHF.

The J gene is TRBJ1-1, the V gene TRBV27, with 7 bases fitting TRBD1. J lost 4 bases, V lost 5 bases, and 7 bases had no gene match. The germline gives CDR1 MNHEY, CDR2 SMNVEV (reference sequence). The CDR3 has 14 residues. CDR3 protein: CASSTGVQTTEAFF. CDR3 in DNA: TGTGCCAGCAGTACAGGGGTACAAACCACTGAAGCTTTCTTT.

The rearrangement joins TRBV27 to TRBJ2-5; TRBD2 aligns across 9 bases. Germline V lookup: CDR1 MNHEY, CDR2 SMNVEV (reference sequence). The trim removed 2 bases at V and 5 bases at J, leaving 3 bases unmatched. The CDR3 loop spans 14 amino acids. The CDR3 DNA reads as TGTGCCAGCAGTTTAACGCTAGCGGGGGAGACCCAGTACTTC. Amino acid sequence: CASSLTLAGETQYF.

This rearrangement joins TRBV28 to TRBJ2-3, with D maybe TRBD2 (7 bases). Trimming shortened V by 2 bases and J by 2 bases, and 17 bases separated the two germline ends. Germline V gene lookup returns CDR1 MDHEN and CDR2 SYDVKM. CDR3 size: 17 residues. CDR3 DNA sequence: TGTGCCAGCAGTTTACCGCCGAACGGGGGGCCCACAGATACGCAGTATTTT. This translates into CASSLPPNGGPTDTQYF.

This clone appeared a single time. This chain uses TRBV9 with TRBJ2-3; 8 bases are a match to TRBD2. CDR1 is SGDLS and CDR2 is YYNGEE in the germline V gene. CDR3 length: 13 residues. V gave up 4 bases and J gave up 4 bases; unmatched junction bases: 2. The CDR3, as DNA: TGTGCCAGCAGCCCCGGGGGGGCAGATACGCAGTATTTT. Protein sequence: CASSPGGADTQYF.

This chain joins TRBV15 and TRBJ1-1; tentative D call: TRBD1 (6 bases). The length of the CDR3 is 15 residues. CDR1 is LNHNV, CDR2 YYDKDF, per germline (reference sequence). V gave up 5 bases and J gave up 1 base, with 14 bases separating them. CDR3 in amino acids: CATSQGRGSNTEAFF. CDR3 bases: TGTGCCACCAGCCAGGGGCGAGGGTCGAACACTGAAGCTTTCTTT.

V is TRBV6-6 and J is TRBJ1-2, with no clear D. CDR1 is MNHNY and CDR2 is SVGAGI in the germline V gene (reference sequence). CDR3 size: 11 residues. V was clipped by 6 bases and J by 7 bases, with 9 bases between them. In nucleotides, the CDR3 is TGTGCCAGCAGCATCAGTGGTGGCTACACCTTC. Translating gives CASSISGGYTF.

V gene TRBV9 combines with J gene TRBJ2-1; 7 bases are shared with TRBD2. The CDR3 consists of 13 residues. V was clipped by 2 bases and J by 6 bases; unmatched bases: 2. Looked up from germline, CDR1 is SGDLS and CDR2 is YYNGEE. CDR3 in DNA: TGTGCCAGCAGCGTTTGGGAGGGCAATGAGCAGTTCTTC. It translates to CASSVWEGNEQFF.

The J gene is TRBJ1-2, the V gene TRBV6-5; perhaps TRBD1 as D (5 bases). Trimming pared 3 bases from V and 8 bases from J, leaving 13 bases between. This CDR3 spans 13 amino acids. Germline CDR1 MNHEY, CDR2 SVGAGI. In nucleotides, the CDR3 is TGTGCCAGCAGTTATGCGGGGGTGGGCGGCTACACCTTC. It yields the protein CASSYAGVGGYTF.

The chain has TRBV18 and TRBJ2-5, with 11 bases identical to TRBD2. Germline-derived CDR1 and CDR2 are KGHSH and LQKENI. The CDR3 totals 15 residues. V shed 3 bases, J shed 5 bases, and the junction held 5 bases outside the gene matches. This CDR3 is CASSPGTSGRETQYF. DNA of the CDR3: TGTGCCAGCTCACCCGGGACTAGCGGTCGGGAGACCCAGTACTTC.

The chain joins TRBV6-1 to TRBJ2-3; 8 positions agree with TRBD1. CDR1 MNHNS and CDR2 SASEGT come from the germline V gene. This CDR3 comprises 19 residues. Trimming cost V 2 bases and J 6 bases; bases outside gene matches: 19. CDR3 coding DNA: TGTGCCAGCAGTGAAATAAAGGGCCGACAGGGGATCGGGTCTGATACGCAGTATTTT. This encodes CASSEIKGRQGIGSDTQYF.

The chain uses TRBV28 and TRBJ2-7, with 10 bases aligning to TRBD1. The CDR3 totals 15 residues. With 6 bases clipped from V and 4 bases from J, the junction kept 9 bases outside the gene matches. Germline lookup yields CDR1 MDHEN and CDR2 SYDVKM. The CDR3 here is CASSQGQGLYYEQYV. The DNA for the CDR3 is TGTGCCAGCAGCCAGGGACAGGGGCTTTATTACGAGCAGTACGTC.

This chain uses TRBV2 with TRBJ1-1; TRBD1 matches at 7 bases. CDR3 size: 13 residues. Germline CDR1 reads SNHLY; CDR2 reads FYNNEI. The V gene end was trimmed by 9 bases and the J gene end by 6 bases; junction bases not matched to a gene: 10. CDR3 coding DNA: TGTGCCAGTTCCTTTGCAGGGGGAGCTGAAGCTTTCTTT. Protein product: CASSFAGGAEAFF. The entire variable domain, with the rest obtained from reference TRBV2 and TRBJ1-1, is as follows: EPEVTQTPSHQVTQMGQEVILRCVPISNHLYFYWYRQILGQKVEFLVSFYNNEISEKSEIFDDQFSVERPDGSNFTLKIRSTKLEDSAMYFCASSFAGGAEAFFGQGTRLTVV.

The rearrangement joins TRBV6-1 to TRBJ1-1, with D possibly being TRBD1 (5 bases). Germline CDR1 reads MNHNS; CDR2 reads SASEGT. There are 15 residues in the CDR3. Trimming stripped 6 bases from V and 4 bases from J, with 18 bases between. This chain's CDR3 is CASSLSRRGGTEAFF. For the CDR3, the DNA is TGTGCCAGCAGCCTAAGCCGGCGGGGGGGCACTGAAGCTTTCTTT.

The CDR3 nucleotides read TGTGCCAGCCATGTCGGACAGGGGATAAAGAACACCATATATTTT. The encoded protein is CASHVGQGIKNTIYF. The chain has TRBV19 and TRBJ1-3; 9 bases are a match to TRBD1. Trimming at V came to 9 bases and at J to 7 bases, leaving 13 bases not matched to a gene. The CDR3 consists of 15 residues. CDR1 and CDR2 (germline): LNHDA, SQIVND (reference sequence).

This clone was observed a handful of times. This chain links TRBV6-5 with TRBJ2-5; D gene uncertain. Germline CDR1 is MNHEY and CDR2 is SVGAGI. V gave up 6 bases and J gave up 4 bases, with 6 bases separating them. This CDR3 comprises 11 residues. The CDR3: CASSSPETQYF. In nucleotides, the CDR3 is TGTGCCAGCAGCTCTCCAGAGACCCAGTACTTC.

The V gene is TRBV27, the J gene TRBJ2-4, with D unclear. With 3 bases removed from V and 14 bases from J, the gap between germline ends came to 11 bases. Germline CDR1 reads MNHEY; CDR2 reads SMNVEV (reference sequence). The CDR3 length is 11 residues. CDR3: CASSFGQVKYF. The CDR3 nucleotides read TGTGCCAGCAGTTTTGGCCAGGTGAAGTACTTC.

The chain employs TRBV15 and TRBJ1-5, with D hard to call. In germline, CDR1 is LNHNV, CDR2 YYDKDF (reference sequence). The V and J ends lost 1 base and 7 bases respectively, with 17 bases between them. The CDR3 runs to 16 residues. The CDR3 reads CATSRGRTVKSQPQHF. CDR3 nucleotides: TGTGCCACCAGCAGAGGTAGGACTGTAAAAAGCCAGCCCCAGCATTTT.

V gene TRBV19 combines with J gene TRBJ1-5; 9 bases match TRBD1. The junction had 6 bases not matched to a gene; V was cut back by 6 bases and J by 3 bases. Germline assignment: CDR1 LNHDA and CDR2 SQIVND (reference sequence). CDR3 length: 15 amino acids. The CDR3 here is CASSVDRGNNQPQHF. The CDR3 coding sequence is TGTGCCAGTAGCGTCGACAGGGGGAACAATCAGCCCCAGCATTTT.

The rearrangement links TRBV27 to TRBJ1-2; 7 nucleotides line up with TRBD1. The CDR3 loop spans 14 amino acids. Germline V gene lookup returns CDR1 MNHEY and CDR2 SMNVEV (reference sequence). Trimming removed 8 bases from V and 3 bases from J; junction bases left unmatched: 9. CDR3 sequence reads: CASSSGGRHYGYTF. As DNA, the CDR3 is TGTGCCAGCTCTTCAGGGGGAAGACACTATGGCTACACCTTC.

This chain uses TRBV28 with TRBJ1-3; the D is unclear. The CDR3 has 14 residues. Germline-derived CDR1 and CDR2 are MDHEN and SYDVKM. Between the trimmed V and J ends, which lost 7 bases and 1 base, there was a span of 11 bases. CDR3 in DNA: TGTGCCAGCAACGAGGGTTTATCTGGAAACACCATATATTTT. The encoded protein is CASNEGLSGNTIYF.

The chain links TRBV9 to TRBJ2-2; 8 nucleotides align to TRBD2. Germline CDR1 reads SGDLS; CDR2 reads YYNGEE. Trimming cost V 2 bases and J 5 bases; bases outside gene matches: 2. The CDR3 contains 14 residues. Written as DNA, the CDR3 is TGTGCCAGCAGCGTCGGGGGGGCAACCGGGGAGCTGTTTTTT. This translates into CASSVGGATGELFF.

The gene calls are TRBV7-9 and TRBJ1-2; D may be TRBD1 (6 bases). This CDR3 comprises 16 residues. Germline V gene data show CDR1 as SEHNR and CDR2 as FQNEAQ (reference sequence). Trimming pared 5 bases from V and 4 bases from J, leaving 20 bases between. The CDR3 DNA is TGTGCCAGCAGCACCGCGGACAGAGGCGTGTTCTATGGCTACACCTTC. Translating gives CASSTADRGVFYGYTF. The entire variable domain, with the rest obtained from reference TRBV7-9 and TRBJ1-2, is as follows: DTGVSQNPRHKITKRGQNVTFRCDPISEHNRLYWYRQTLGQGPEFLTYFQNEAQLEKSRLLSDRFSAERPKGSFSTLEIQRTEQGDSAMYLCASSTADRGVFYGYTFGSGTRLTVV.

This clone has only a few counts. The rearrangement joins TRBV5-1 to TRBJ1-1; D is undetermined. The CDR3 is 15 residues long. Trimming removed 0 bases from V and 1 base from J, with 10 bases in between. Germline CDR1 reads SGHRS; CDR2 reads YFSETQ. Here the CDR3 reads CASSLDRTGNTEAFF. The DNA of the CDR3 is TGCGCCAGCAGCTTGGACCGCACCGGGAACACTGAAGCTTTCTTT. Full variable domain (missing parts from reference TRBV5-1 and TRBJ1-1): KAGVTQTPRYLIKTRGQQVTLSCSPISGHRSVSWYQQTPGQGLQFLFEYFSETQRNKGNFPGRFSGRQFSNSRSEMNVSTLELGDSALYLCASSLDRTGNTEAFFGQGTRLTVV.

The chain is built from TRBV13 and TRBJ2-1; 7 bases map to TRBD2. The junction had 3 bases not matched to a gene; V was cut back by 4 bases and J by 0 bases. The germline CDR1 and CDR2 sequences are PRHDT and FYEKMQ (reference sequence). This CDR3 comprises 15 residues. Here the CDR3 DNA reads TGTGCCAGCAGCTGGGGGGGAAGCTCCTACAATGAGCAGTTCTTC. Protein sequence: CASSWGGSSYNEQFF.

The V and J genes are TRBV11-2 and TRBJ1-2; 11 nucleotides match TRBD1. Germline V gene sequence: CDR1 SGHAT, CDR2 FQNNGV. The CDR3 sequence is 18 residues long. Trimming removed 4 bases from V and 8 bases from J; junction bases left unmatched: 18. The CDR3: CASSSLIFPGQGVGGYTF. CDR3 coding DNA: TGTGCCAGCAGCTCGCTAATTTTTCCGGGACAGGGGGTCGGAGGCTACACCTTC.